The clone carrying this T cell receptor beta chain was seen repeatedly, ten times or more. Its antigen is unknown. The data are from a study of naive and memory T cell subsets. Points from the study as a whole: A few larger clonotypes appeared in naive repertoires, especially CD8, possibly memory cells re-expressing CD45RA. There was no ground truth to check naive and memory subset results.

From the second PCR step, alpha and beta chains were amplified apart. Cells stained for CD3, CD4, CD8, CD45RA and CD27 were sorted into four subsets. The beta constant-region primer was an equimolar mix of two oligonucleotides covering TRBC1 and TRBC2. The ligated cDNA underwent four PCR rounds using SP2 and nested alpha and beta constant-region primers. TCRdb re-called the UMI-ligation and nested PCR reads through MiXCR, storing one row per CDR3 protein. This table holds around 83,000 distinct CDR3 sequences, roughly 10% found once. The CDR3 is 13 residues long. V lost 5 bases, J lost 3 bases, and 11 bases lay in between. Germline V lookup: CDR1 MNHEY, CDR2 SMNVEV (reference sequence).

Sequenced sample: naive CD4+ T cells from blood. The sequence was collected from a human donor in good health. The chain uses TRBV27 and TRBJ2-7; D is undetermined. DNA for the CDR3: TGTGCCAGCAGTACCCCCCCCTACTACGAGCAGTACTTC. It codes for CASSTPPYYEQYF.